This T cell receptor (beta chain) emerged from a study of blood T cells in healthy people across ages. Germline V gene lookup returns CDR1 LNHNV and CDR2 YYDKDF (reference sequence). With V trimmed by 4 bases and J by 4 bases, 7 bases remained unmatched. The CDR3 has 14 amino acids. Notes on the study in general: Unsorted PBMC material precluded a definitive naive versus antigen-experienced comparison.

The sample providers were healthy Caucasian people from Russia, aged about 6 to 95. About this clonotype: The antigen is undetermined. A much larger clone lies one base from this, so it may be a read error.

Next came a second PCR, run for about 6 to 11 cycles, which used a sample-barcoded 5' primer along with a J-beta primer mix. TCRdb re-derived calls from the 5' RACE reads in MiXCR, one entry per CDR3 protein. The sample includes 850,000 to 950,000 distinct CDR3 sequences, about 28% of them seen just once. This TCR derives from a woman older than 75 in good health. The sequenced sample was blood. This chain uses TRBV15 with TRBJ2-7; 7 bases agree with TRBD2. CDR3 DNA sequence: TGTGCCACCAGCACCCCGAGGGAGGGATACGAGCAGTACTTC. Translating it yields CATSTPREGYEQYF.